Below are 14 T cell receptor beta chains sequenced from a single sample in a study of T cells in Graves' hyperthyroidism and ophthalmopathy. Authors of the study amplified TCR beta CDR3 regions from RNA transcripts. A first-round RT-PCR of the TCR CDR3 used the HTBI primer set. MiXCR was run by TCRdb on the multiplex PCR reads, yielding one entry per CDR3 protein. The table records nearly 110,000 distinct CDR3 sequences, roughly 15% of them present only once. What was sequenced was blood. The receptors stem from a woman in her forties or fifties with Graves' hyperthyroidism.

This clonotype has at least ten counts. The CDR3 is CASSLGGRTNQPQHF. CDR3 nucleotides: TGTGCCAGCAGCTTAGGCGGACGGACAAATCAGCCCCAGCATTTT. This chain links TRBV7-9 with TRBJ1-5, with a tentative D call TRBD1 (5 bases). Germline V lookup: CDR1 SEHNR, CDR2 FQNEAQ (reference sequence). V was cut by 1 base and J by 4 bases, with 11 bases left in between. This CDR3 is 15 amino acids long.

Of note for this clonotype: This may stem from a read error, because a much larger clone lies one nucleotide away. The J gene is TRBJ1-1, the V gene TRBV20-1; unclear D gene. This CDR3 is 15 amino acids long. CDR1 and CDR2 (germline): DFQATT, SNEGSKA (reference sequence). Trimming removed 3 bases at V and 11 bases at J, with 25 bases between. The CDR3 is CSASSLELVGVGAFF. CDR3 DNA sequence: TGCAGTGCTAGCTCCCTCGAGTTGGTGGGCGTGGGGGCTTTCTTT.

This clonotype was seen at least ten times. The J gene is TRBJ1-1, the V gene TRBV12-3 or TRBV12-4, with D unclear. V dropped 0 bases and J dropped 5 bases, with 10 bases sitting between them. This CDR3 spans 14 amino acids. This CDR3 is CASSLAGRGTEAFF. The CDR3, as DNA: TGTGCCAGCAGTTTAGCGGGTCGGGGTACTGAAGCTTTCTTT.

This clonotype has ten or more counts. The genes are TRBV20-1 and TRBJ2-3, with D possibly being TRBD2 (6 bases). The germline V gene encodes CDR1 DFQATT and CDR2 SNEGSKA (reference sequence). The V gene lost 4 bases and the J gene lost 1 base, with 15 bases spanning the gap. The CDR3 consists of 15 residues. The CDR3 DNA follows: TGCAGTGCTAACCCTGGGGGGTTTGGCACAGATACGCAGTATTTT. It yields the protein CSANPGGFGTDTQYF.

Many counts were recorded for this clonotype. The V gene is TRBV12-3 or TRBV12-4, the J gene TRBJ1-1; no clear D. The CDR3 length is 14 residues. Deletions cut 6 bases from V and 4 bases from J, with 15 bases between. The CDR3 DNA reads TGTGCCAGCAGCCGGAGTTCAGGAGTCACTGAAGCTTTCTTT. Translated, it gives CASSRSSGVTEAFF.

V usage is TRBV7-9 and J usage is TRBJ2-1, with D maybe TRBD2 (6 bases). V gave up 5 bases and J gave up 7 bases, with 15 bases separating them. Looked up from germline, CDR1 is SEHNR and CDR2 is FQNEAQ (reference sequence). CDR3 length: 14 residues. Here the CDR3 DNA reads TGTGCCAGCAGCCCTATCATTGGGGGGAATGAGCAGTTCTTC. It specifies CASSPIIGGNEQFF.

Many counts were recorded for this clonotype. V usage is TRBV5-1 and J usage is TRBJ2-7; D is uncertain. V lost 0 bases to trimming and J lost 4 bases, with 11 bases between them. Per the germline V gene, CDR1 is SGHRS and CDR2 is YFSETQ. This CDR3 has 14 amino acids. Here the CDR3 DNA reads TGCGCCAGCAGCTTGGAGCCAGGACCATACGAGCAGTACGTC. Protein: CASSLEPGPYEQYV.

This clonotype was counted many times. The CDR3 nucleotides are TGTGCCAGCAGTTACTCGAGTTACCGGAATTACAATGAGCAGTTCTTC. The encoded protein is CASSYSSYRNYNEQFF. V and J are TRBV6-6 and TRBJ2-1; D gene uncertain. V lost 0 bases and J lost 4, with 13 bases in between. CDR1 is MNHNY and CDR2 is SVGAGI in the germline V gene (reference sequence). The CDR3 extends over 16 amino acids.

V usage is TRBV5-1 and J usage is TRBJ2-1, with 8 bases that match TRBD2. The CDR3 runs to 13 residues. J lost 8 bases, V lost 4 bases, and 5 bases had no gene match. CDR1 SGHRS and CDR2 YFSETQ come from the germline V gene. The CDR3 sequence is CASSRGLVDEQFF. CDR3 in DNA: TGCGCCAGCAGCAGGGGACTAGTAGATGAGCAGTTCTTC.

In its sample, this clonotype was seen many times. A much larger clone differs by one base, so this may be a read error. V and J are TRBV14 and TRBJ2-5; D call uncertain. CDR3 length: 11 amino acids. Germline CDR1 is SGHDN and CDR2 is FVKESK. The ends were cut back, 3 bases at V and 5 bases at J, with 4 bases in the middle. CDR3 loop: CASSHGETQYF. The DNA for the CDR3 is TGTGCCAGCAGCCACGGGGAGACCCAGTACTTC.

This clonotype was seen many times. This CDR3 is CASSHPPGSAGYEQYF. The CDR3 DNA follows: TGTGCCAGCAGCCACCCCCCCGGGAGTGCGGGCTACGAGCAGTACTTC. The chain employs TRBV3-1 and TRBJ2-7; the D gene is possibly TRBD2 (6 bases). Germline V CDR1 and CDR2: LGHDT, YNNKEL (reference sequence). This CDR3 contains 16 residues. The ends were cut back, 3 bases at V and 3 bases at J, with 18 bases in the middle.

This clonotype was recorded many times. The V and J genes are TRBV19 and TRBJ2-1; possibly TRBD2 for D (5 bases). The germline V gene has CDR1 LNHDA and CDR2 SQIVND (reference sequence). This CDR3 is built from 15 residues. With 1 base removed from V and 4 bases from J, the gap between germline ends came to 11 bases. The CDR3 reads CASSIGRAPYNEQFF. CDR3 sequence (DNA): TGTGCCAGTAGTATAGGGCGGGCGCCATACAATGAGCAGTTCTTC.

This clonotype appeared many times. The chain couples TRBV28 to TRBJ2-3; 8 nucleotides align to TRBD2. Per germline, CDR1 MDHEN and CDR2 SYDVKM. The CDR3 runs to 14 residues. V trimming: 7 bases; J trimming: 5 bases; junction bases outside the gene matches: 8. DNA of the CDR3: TGTGCCAGCAATCCGACTAGCGTTGTAGATACGCAGTATTTT. Translated: CASNPTSVVDTQYF. Complete variable domain (other parts from reference TRBV28 and TRBJ2-3): DVKVTQSSRYLVKRTGEKVFLECVQDMDHENMFWYRQDPGLGLRLIYFSYDVKMKEKGDIPEGYSVSREKKERFSLILESASTNQTSMYLCASNPTSVVDTQYFGPGTRLTVL.

This clonotype was observed at least ten times. V and J are TRBV20-1 and TRBJ1-2; 8 nucleotides line up with TRBD1. With V trimmed by 2 bases and J by 8 bases, 13 bases remained unmatched. Germline lookup yields CDR1 DFQATT and CDR2 SNEGSKA (reference sequence). The CDR3 has 15 amino acids. The CDR3 is CSARRQGISFEGYTF. DNA of the CDR3: TGCAGTGCTAGAAGACAGGGGATTTCGTTTGAAGGCTACACCTTC.